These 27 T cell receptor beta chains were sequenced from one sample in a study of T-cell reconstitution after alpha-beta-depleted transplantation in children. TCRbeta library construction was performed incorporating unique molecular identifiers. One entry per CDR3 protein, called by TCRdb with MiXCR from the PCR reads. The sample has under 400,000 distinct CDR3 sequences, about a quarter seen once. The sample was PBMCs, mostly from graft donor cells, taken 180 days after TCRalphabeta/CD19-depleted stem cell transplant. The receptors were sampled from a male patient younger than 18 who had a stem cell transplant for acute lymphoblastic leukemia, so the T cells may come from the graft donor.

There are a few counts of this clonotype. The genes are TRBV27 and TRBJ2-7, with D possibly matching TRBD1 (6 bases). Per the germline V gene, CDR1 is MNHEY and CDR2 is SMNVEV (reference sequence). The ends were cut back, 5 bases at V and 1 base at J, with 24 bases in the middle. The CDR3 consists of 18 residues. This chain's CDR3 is CASSRGTQGNSRSYEQYF. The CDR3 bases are TGTGCCAGCAGTCGTGGGACACAGGGAAACTCCAGGTCCTACGAGCAGTACTTC.

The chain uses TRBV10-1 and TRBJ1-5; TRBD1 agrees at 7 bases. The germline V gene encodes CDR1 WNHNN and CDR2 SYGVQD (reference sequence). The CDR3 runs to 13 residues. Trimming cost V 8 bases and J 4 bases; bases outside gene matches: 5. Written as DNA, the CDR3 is TGCGCCAGCGGGACAGTTCAAAATCAGCCCCAGCATTTT. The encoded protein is CASGTVQNQPQHF.

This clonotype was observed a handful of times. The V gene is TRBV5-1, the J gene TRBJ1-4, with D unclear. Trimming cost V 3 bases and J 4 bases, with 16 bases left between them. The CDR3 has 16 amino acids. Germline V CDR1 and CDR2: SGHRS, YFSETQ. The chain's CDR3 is CASSSELQDGNEKLFF. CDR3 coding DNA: TGCGCCAGCAGCTCGGAACTCCAGGACGGTAATGAAAAACTGTTTTTT.

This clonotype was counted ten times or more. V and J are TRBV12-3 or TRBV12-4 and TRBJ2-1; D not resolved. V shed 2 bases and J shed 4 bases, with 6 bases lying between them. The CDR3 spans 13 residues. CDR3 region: CASSLQVYNEQFF. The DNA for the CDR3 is TGTGCCAGCAGTTTACAGGTTTACAATGAGCAGTTCTTC.

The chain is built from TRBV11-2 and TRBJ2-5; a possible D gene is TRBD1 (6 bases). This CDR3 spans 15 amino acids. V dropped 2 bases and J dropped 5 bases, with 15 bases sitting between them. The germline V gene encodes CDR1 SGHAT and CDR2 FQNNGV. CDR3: CASSLKEGVKETQYF. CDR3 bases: TGTGCCAGCAGCTTAAAAGAGGGGGTAAAGGAGACCCAGTACTTC.

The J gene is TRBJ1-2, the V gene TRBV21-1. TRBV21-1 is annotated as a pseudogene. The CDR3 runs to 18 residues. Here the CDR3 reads CASSKEEEIVGANYGYTF. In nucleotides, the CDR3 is TGTGCCAGCAGCAAAGAGGAGGAGATTGTGGGGGCTAACTATGGCTACACCTTC.

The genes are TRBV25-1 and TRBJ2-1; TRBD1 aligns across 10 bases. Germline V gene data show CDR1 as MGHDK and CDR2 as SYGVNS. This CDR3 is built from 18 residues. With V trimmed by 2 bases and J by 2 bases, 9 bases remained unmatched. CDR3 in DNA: TGTGCCAGCAGTGAACTAGCCTCCGGGACAGGGGCCTACAATGAGCAGTTCTTC. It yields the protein CASSELASGTGAYNEQFF.

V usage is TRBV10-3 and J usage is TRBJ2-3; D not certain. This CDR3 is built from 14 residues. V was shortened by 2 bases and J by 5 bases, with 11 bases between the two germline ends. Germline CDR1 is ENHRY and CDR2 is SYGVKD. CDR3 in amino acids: CAISEAASGDTQYF. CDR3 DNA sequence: TGTGCCATCAGTGAGGCGGCTTCGGGAGATACGCAGTATTTT.

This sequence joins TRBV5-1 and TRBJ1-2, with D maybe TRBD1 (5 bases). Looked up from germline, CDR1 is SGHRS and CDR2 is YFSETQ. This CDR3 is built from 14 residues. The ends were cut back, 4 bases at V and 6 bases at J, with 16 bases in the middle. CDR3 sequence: CASSLDGRGDGYTF. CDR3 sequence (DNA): TGCGCCAGCAGCCTAGACGGAAGAGGGGATGGCTACACCTTC.

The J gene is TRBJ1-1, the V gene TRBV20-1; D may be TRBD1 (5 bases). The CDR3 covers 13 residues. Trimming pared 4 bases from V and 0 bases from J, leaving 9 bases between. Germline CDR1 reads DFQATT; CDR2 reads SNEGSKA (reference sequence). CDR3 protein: CSANRNLNTEAFF. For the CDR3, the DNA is TGCAGTGCTAACAGGAACTTGAACACTGAAGCTTTCTTT.

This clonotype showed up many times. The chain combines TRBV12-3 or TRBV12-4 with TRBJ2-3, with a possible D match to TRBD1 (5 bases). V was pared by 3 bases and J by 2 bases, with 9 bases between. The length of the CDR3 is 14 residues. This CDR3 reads CASSFAGYTDTQYF. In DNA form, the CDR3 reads TGTGCCAGCAGTTTTGCAGGGTACACAGATACGCAGTATTTT.

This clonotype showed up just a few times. The CDR3 DNA reads TGTGCCAGCAGCTCAACGTGGGCCTCCTACAATGAGCAGTTCTTC. Protein: CASSSTWASYNEQFF. The V gene is TRBV7-3, the J gene TRBJ2-1; D not certain. Germline V gene data show CDR1 as SGHTA and CDR2 as FQGTGA. V lost 4 bases and J 0 bases, leaving 10 bases between the germline ends. The CDR3 runs 15 residues.

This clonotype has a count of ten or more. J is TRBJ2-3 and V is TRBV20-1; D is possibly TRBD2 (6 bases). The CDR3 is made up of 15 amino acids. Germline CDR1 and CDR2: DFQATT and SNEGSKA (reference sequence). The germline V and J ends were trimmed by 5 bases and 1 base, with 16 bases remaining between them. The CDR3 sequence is CSAPGLPLGTDTQYF. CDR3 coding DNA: TGCAGTGCTCCGGGACTCCCTCTCGGCACAGATACGCAGTATTTT.

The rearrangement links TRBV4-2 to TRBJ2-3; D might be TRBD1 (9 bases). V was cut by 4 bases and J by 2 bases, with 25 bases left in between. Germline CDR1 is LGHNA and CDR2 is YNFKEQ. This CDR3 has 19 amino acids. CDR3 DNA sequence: TGTGCCAGCAGCCCCGGACAGGGGTTCCCGGGAGGGCCCACAGATACGCAGTATTTT. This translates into CASSPGQGFPGGPTDTQYF.

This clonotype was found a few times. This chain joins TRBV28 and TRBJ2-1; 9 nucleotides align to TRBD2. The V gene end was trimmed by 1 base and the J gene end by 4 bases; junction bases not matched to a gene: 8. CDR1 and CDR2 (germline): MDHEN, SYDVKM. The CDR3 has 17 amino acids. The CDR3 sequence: CASSLSGLASSYNEQFF. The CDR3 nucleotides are TGTGCCAGCAGTTTATCGGGACTAGCCTCCTCTTACAATGAGCAGTTCTTC.

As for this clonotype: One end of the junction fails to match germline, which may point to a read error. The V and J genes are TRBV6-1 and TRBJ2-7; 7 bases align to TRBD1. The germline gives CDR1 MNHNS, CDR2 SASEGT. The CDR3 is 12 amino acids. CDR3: CASSEARQGRDF. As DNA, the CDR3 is TGTGCCAGCAGTGAAGCCCGACAGGGTAGGGACTTC.

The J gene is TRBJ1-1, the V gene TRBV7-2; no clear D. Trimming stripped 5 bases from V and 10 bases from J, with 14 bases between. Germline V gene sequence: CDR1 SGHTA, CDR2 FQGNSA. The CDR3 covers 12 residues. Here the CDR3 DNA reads TGTGCCAGCAGCCCCCGAGGGTTTAGAGCTTTCTTT. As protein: CASSPRGFRAFF.

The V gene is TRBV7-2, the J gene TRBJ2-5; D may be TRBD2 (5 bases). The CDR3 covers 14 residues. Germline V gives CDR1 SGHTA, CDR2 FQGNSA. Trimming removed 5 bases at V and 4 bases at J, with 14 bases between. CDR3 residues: CASSPADYLETQYF. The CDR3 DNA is TGTGCCAGCAGCCCGGCAGACTACCTAGAGACCCAGTACTTC.

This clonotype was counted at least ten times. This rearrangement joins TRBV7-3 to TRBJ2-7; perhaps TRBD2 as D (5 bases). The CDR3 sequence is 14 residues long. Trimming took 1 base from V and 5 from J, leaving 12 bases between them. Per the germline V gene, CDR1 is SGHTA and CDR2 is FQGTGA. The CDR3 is CASSLMPGNHEQYF. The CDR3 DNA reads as TGTGCCAGCAGCTTAATGCCGGGGAACCACGAGCAGTACTTC.

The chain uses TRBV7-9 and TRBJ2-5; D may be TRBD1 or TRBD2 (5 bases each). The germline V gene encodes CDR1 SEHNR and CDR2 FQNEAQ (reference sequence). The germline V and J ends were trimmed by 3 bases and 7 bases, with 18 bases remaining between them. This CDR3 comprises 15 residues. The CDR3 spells CASSLTRDALWTQYF. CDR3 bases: TGTGCCAGCAGCTTGACCCGGGACGCGCTGTGGACCCAGTACTTC. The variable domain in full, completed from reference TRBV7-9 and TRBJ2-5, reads DTGVSQNPRHKITKRGQNVTFRCDPISEHNRLYWYRQTLGQGPEFLTYFQNEAQLEKSRLLSDRFSAERPKGSFSTLEIQRTEQGDSAMYLCASSLTRDALWTQYFGPGTRLLVL.

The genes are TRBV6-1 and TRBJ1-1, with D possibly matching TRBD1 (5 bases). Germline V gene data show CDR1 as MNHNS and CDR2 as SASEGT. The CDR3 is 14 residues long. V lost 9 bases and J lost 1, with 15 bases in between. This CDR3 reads CARRKQGSNTEAFF. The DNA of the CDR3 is TGTGCCAGGAGAAAGCAGGGATCGAACACTGAAGCTTTCTTT.

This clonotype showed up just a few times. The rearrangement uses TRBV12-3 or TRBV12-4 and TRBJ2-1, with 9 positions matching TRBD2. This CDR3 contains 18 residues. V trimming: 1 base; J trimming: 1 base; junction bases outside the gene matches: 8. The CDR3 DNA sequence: TGTGCCAGCAGTTTAGGTGGTAGCGGGAGAAGGTCCTACAATGAGCAGTTCTTC. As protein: CASSLGGSGRRSYNEQFF.

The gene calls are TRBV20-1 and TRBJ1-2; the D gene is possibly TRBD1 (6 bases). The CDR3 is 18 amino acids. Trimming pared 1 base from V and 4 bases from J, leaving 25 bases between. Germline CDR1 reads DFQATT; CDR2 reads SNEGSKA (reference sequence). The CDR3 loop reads CSARGPVGGRPGPYGYTF. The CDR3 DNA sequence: TGCAGTGCTAGAGGCCCCGTCGGGGGGCGCCCCGGCCCCTATGGCTACACCTTC.

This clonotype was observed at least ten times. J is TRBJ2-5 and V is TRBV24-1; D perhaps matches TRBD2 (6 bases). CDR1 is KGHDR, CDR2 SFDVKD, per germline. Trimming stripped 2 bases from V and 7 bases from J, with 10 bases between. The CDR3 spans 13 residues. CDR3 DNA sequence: TGTGCCACCAGTGATTGGGGACTGTCGACCCAGTACTTC. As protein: CATSDWGLSTQYF.

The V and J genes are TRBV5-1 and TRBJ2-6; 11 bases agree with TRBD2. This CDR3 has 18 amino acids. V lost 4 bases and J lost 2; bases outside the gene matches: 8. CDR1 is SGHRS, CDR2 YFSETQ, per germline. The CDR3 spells CASSPPLAGGAGANVLTF. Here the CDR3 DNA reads TGCGCCAGCAGCCCCCCCCTAGCGGGAGGAGCTGGGGCCAACGTCCTGACTTTC. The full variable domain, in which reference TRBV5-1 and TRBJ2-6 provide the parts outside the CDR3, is KAGVTQTPRYLIKTRGQQVTLSCSPISGHRSVSWYQQTPGQGLQFLFEYFSETQRNKGNFPGRFSGRQFSNSRSEMNVSTLELGDSALYLCASSPPLAGGAGANVLTFGAGSRLTVL.

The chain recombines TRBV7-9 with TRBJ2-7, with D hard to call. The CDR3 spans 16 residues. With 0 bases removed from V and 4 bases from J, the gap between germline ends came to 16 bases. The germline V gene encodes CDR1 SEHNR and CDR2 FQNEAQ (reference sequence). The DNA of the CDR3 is TGTGCCAGCAGCTTAGCCCCAGCGCAGCTACCTTACGAGCAGTACTTC. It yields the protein CASSLAPAQLPYEQYF.

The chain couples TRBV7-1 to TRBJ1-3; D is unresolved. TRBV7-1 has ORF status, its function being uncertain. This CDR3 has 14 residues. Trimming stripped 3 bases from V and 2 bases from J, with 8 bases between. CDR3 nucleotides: TGTGCCAGCAGCTCCGAAGGGACTGGAAACACCATATATTTT. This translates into CASSSEGTGNTIYF.